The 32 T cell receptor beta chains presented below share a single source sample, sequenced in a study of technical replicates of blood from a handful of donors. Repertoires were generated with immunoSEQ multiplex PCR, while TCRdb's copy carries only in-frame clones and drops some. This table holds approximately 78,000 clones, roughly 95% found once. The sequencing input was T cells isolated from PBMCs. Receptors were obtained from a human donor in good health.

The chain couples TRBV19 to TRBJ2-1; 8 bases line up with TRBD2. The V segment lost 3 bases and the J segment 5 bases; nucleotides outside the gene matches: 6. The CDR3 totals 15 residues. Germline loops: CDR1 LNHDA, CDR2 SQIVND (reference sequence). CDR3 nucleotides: TGTGCCAGTAGTATTAGCCTAGCGGGTGACAATGAGCAGTTCTTC. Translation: CASSISLAGDNEQFF.

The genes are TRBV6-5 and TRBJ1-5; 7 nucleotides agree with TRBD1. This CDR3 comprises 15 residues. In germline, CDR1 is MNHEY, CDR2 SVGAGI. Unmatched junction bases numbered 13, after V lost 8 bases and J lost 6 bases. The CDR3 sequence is CASGSGTAAGQPQHF. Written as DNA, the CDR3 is TGTGCCAGCGGGTCCGGGACAGCGGCCGGTCAGCCCCAGCATTTT.

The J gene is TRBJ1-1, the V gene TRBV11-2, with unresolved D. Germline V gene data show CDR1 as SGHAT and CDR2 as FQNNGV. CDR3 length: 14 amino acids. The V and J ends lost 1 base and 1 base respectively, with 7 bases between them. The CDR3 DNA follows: TGTGCCAGCAGCTTAGTTGCAGGGAACACTGAAGCTTTCTTT. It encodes CASSLVAGNTEAFF.

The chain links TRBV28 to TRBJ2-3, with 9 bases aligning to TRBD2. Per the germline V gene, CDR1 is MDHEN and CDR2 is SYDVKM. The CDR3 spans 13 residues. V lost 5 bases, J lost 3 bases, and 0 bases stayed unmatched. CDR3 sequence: CASSAGGTDTQYF. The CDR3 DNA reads TGTGCCAGCAGTGCGGGAGGGACAGATACGCAGTATTTT. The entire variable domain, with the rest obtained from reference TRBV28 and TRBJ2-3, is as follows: DVKVTQSSRYLVKRTGEKVFLECVQDMDHENMFWYRQDPGLGLRLIYFSYDVKMKEKGDIPEGYSVSREKKERFSLILESASTNQTSMYLCASSAGGTDTQYFGPGTRLTVL.

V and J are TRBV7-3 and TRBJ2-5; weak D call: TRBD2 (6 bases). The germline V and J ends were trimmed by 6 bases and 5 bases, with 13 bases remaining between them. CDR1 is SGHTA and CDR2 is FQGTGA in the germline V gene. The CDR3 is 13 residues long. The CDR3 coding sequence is TGTGCCAGCAGTTTGGTGGAGGGGGAGACCCAGTACTTC. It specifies CASSLVEGETQYF.

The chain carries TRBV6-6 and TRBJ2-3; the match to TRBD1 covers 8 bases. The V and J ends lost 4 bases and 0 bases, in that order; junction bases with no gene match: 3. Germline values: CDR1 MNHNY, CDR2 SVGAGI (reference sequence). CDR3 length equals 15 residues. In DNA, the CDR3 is TGTGCCAGCAGTTCACAGGGGGGCAGCACAGATACGCAGTATTTT. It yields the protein CASSSQGGSTDTQYF.

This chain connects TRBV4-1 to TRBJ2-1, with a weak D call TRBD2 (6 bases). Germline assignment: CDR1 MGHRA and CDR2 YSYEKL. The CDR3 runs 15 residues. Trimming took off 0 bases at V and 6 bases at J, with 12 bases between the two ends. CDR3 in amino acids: CASSQEEGGANEQFF. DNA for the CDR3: TGCGCCAGCAGCCAAGAGGAGGGCGGCGCCAATGAGCAGTTCTTC.

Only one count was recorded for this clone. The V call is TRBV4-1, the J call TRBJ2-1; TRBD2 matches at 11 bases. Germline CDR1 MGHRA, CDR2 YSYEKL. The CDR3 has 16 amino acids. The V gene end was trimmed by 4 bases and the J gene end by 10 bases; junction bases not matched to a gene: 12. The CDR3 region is CASSLQKLAGGNEQFF. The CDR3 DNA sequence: TGCGCCAGCAGCCTACAGAAGCTAGCGGGAGGAAACGAGCAGTTCTTC.

CDR3 DNA sequence: TGTGCCAGTAGTTTAGCGGGAGGTGCCTACAATGAGCAGTTCTTC. It encodes CASSLAGGAYNEQFF. The chain uses TRBV19 and TRBJ2-1; 10 nucleotides match TRBD2. The CDR3 is made up of 15 amino acids. Germline V gene data show CDR1 as LNHDA and CDR2 as SQIVND (reference sequence). The V segment lost 5 bases and the J segment 2 bases; nucleotides outside the gene matches: 3. Full variable domain (rest looked up from reference TRBV19 and TRBJ2-1): DGGITQSPKYLFRKEGQNVTLSCEQNLNHDAMYWYRQDPGQGLRLIYYSQIVNDFQKGDIAEGYSVSREKKESFPLTVTSAQKNPTAFYLCASSLAGGAYNEQFFGPGTRLTVL.

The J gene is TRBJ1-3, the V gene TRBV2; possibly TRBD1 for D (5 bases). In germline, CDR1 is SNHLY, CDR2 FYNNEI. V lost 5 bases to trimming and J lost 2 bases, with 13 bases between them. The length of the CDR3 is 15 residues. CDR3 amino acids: CASSHDSLAGNTIYF. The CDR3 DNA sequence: TGTGCCAGCAGTCATGACAGCCTTGCTGGAAACACCATATATTTT.

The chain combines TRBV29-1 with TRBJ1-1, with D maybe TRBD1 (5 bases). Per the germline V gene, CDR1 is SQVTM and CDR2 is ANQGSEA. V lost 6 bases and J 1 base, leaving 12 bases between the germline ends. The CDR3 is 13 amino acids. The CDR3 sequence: CSVGGGANTEAFF. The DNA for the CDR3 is TGCAGCGTGGGTGGTGGGGCGAACACTGAAGCTTTCTTT.

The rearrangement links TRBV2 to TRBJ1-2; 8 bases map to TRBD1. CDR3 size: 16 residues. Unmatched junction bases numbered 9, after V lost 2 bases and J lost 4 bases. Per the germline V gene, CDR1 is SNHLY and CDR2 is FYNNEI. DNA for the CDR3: TGTGCCAGCAGTGAAAGAGGAGGGACAGGATCCTATGGCTACACCTTC. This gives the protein CASSERGGTGSYGYTF.

In nucleotides, the CDR3 is TGTGCCAGCAGGGCCGGGACAGGGCCCTACGAGCAGTACTTC. This gives the protein CASRAGTGPYEQYF. This chain joins TRBV27 and TRBJ2-7, with TRBD1 matching over 9 bases. Germline loops: CDR1 MNHEY, CDR2 SMNVEV (reference sequence). Unmatched junction bases numbered 5, after V lost 6 bases and J lost 2 bases. CDR3 size: 14 residues.

The CDR3 loop is CASSSLDLAGEAHNEQFF. The CDR3, as DNA: TGTGCCAGCAGCTCCTTAGACCTAGCGGGGGAGGCCCACAATGAGCAGTTCTTC. This rearrangement joins TRBV7-9 to TRBJ2-1; 10 bases are shared with TRBD2. The CDR3 contains 18 residues. V was pared by 4 bases and J by 5 bases, with 14 bases of the junction left unmatched. CDR1 is SEHNR, CDR2 FQNEAQ, per germline (reference sequence).

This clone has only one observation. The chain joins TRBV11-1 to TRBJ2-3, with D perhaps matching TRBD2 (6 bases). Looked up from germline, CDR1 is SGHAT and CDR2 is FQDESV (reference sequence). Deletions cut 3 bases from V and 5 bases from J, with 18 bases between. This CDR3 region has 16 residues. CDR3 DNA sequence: TGTGCCAGCAGCTTTGCTCTGGCGCTCGGGGGAGATACGCAGTATTTT. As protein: CASSFALALGGDTQYF.

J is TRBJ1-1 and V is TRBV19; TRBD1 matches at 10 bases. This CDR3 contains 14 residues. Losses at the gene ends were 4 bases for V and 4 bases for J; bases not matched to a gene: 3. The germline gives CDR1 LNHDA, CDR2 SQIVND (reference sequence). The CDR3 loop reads CASSTRTGGTEAFF. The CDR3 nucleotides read TGTGCCAGTAGTACCCGGACAGGGGGCACTGAAGCTTTCTTT.

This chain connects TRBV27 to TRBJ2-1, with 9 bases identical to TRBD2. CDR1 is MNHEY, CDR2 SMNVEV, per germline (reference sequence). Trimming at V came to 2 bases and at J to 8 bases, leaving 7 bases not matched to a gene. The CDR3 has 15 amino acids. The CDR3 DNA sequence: TGTGCCAGCAGTTTAGCCCAGCGGGGGGCGGATGAGCAGTTCTTC. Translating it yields CASSLAQRGADEQFF.

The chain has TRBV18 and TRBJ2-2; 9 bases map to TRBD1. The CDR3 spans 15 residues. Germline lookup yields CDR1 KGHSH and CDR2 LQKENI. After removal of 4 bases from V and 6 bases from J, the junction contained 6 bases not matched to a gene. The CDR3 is CASSLHRTGAGELFF. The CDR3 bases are TGTGCCAGCTCACTTCACCGGACAGGGGCCGGGGAGCTGTTTTTT.

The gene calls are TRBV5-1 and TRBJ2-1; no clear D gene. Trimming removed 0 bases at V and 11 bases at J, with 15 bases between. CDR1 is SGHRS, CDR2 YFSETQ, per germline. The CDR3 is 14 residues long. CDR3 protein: CASSLAPEEPQQFF. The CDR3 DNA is TGCGCCAGCAGCTTGGCCCCTGAGGAACCACAGCAGTTCTTC.

Here the CDR3 reads CASSAGLAGGPPYEQYF. The CDR3 DNA reads as TGTGCCAGCAGTGCGGGACTAGCGGGAGGTCCACCATACGAGCAGTACTTC. This chain uses TRBV28 with TRBJ2-7; 15 nucleotides align to TRBD2. J gave up 4 bases and V 5 bases, and 9 bases lay outside the gene matches. The germline V gene encodes CDR1 MDHEN and CDR2 SYDVKM. The CDR3 sequence is 17 residues long.

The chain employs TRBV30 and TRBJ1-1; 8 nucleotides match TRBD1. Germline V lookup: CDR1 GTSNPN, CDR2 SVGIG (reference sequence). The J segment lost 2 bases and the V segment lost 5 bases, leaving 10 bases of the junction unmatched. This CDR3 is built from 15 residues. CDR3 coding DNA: TGTGCCTGGGGGAGGACAGGGAGTGGAAACACTGAAGCTTTCTTT. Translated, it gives CAWGRTGSGNTEAFF.

CDR3 sequence (DNA): TGTGCCAGCCGTAAGGACGGAGGAGTGCCGGAGACCCAGTACTTC. This gives the protein CASRKDGGVPETQYF. The J gene is TRBJ2-5, the V gene TRBV2, with D perhaps matching TRBD2 (5 bases). CDR3 length equals 15 residues. Germline V gene lookup returns CDR1 SNHLY and CDR2 FYNNEI. Trimming pared 8 bases from V and 5 bases from J, leaving 21 bases between.

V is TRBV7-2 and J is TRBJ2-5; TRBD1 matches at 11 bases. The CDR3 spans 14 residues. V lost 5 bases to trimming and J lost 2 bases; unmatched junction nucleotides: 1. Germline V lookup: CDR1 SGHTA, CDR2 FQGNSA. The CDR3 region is CASSRDRGQETQYF. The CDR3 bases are TGTGCCAGCAGCCGGGACAGGGGGCAAGAGACCCAGTACTTC.

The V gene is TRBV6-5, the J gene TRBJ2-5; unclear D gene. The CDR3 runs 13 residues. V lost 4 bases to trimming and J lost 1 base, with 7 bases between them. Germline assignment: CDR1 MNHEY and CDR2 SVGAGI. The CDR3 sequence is CASSFSSQETQYF. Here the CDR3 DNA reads TGTGCCAGCAGTTTTTCCAGCCAAGAGACCCAGTACTTC.

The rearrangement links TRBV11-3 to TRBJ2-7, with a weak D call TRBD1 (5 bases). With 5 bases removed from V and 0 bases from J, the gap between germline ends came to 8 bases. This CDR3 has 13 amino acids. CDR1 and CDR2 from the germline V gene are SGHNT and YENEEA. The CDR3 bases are TGTGCCAGCAGCGACAGAGACTCCTACGAGCAGTACTTC. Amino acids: CASSDRDSYEQYF.

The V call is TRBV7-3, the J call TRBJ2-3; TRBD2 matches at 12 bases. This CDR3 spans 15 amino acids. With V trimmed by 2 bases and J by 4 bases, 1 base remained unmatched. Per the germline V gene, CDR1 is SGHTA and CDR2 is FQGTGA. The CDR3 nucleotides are TGTGCCAGCAGCTTACTAGCGGGGGGGCCAGATACGCAGTATTTT. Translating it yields CASSLLAGGPDTQYF.

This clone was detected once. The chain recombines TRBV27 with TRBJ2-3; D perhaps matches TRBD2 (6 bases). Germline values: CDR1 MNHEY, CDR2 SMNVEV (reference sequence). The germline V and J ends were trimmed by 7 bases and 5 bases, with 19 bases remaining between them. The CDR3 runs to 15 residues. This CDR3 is CASTLRGLIKDTQYF. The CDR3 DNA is TGTGCCAGCACCTTACGCGGACTAATCAAAGATACGCAGTATTTT.

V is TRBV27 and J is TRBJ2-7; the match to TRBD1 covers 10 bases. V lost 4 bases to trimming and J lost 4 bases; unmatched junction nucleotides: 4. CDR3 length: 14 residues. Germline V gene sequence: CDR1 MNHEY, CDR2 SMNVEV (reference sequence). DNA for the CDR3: TGTGCCAGCAGTTCCAGGACAGGGGGGTACGAGCAGTACTTC. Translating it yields CASSSRTGGYEQYF.

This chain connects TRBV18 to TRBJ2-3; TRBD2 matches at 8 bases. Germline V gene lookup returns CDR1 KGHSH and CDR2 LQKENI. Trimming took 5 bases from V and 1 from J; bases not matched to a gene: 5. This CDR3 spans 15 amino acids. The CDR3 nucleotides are TGTGCCAGCTCAAAGCGGGAGACCCGCACAGATACGCAGTATTTT. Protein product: CASSKRETRTDTQYF.

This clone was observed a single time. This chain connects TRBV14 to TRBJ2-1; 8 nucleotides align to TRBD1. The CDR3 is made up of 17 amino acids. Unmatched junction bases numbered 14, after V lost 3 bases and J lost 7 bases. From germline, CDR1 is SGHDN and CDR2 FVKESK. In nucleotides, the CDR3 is TGTGCCAGCAGCCAGAACACCGGGACAGGTTTTGGTAATGAGCAGTTCTTC. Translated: CASSQNTGTGFGNEQFF.

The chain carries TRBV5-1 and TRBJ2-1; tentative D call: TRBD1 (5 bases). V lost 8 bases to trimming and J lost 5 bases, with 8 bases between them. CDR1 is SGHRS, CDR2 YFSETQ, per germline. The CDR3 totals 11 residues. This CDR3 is CARQADNEQFF. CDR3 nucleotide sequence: TGCGCCAGACAGGCGGACAATGAGCAGTTCTTC.

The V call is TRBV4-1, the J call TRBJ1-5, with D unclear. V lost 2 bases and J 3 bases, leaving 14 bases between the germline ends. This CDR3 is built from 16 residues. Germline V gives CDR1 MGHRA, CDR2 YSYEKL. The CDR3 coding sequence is TGCGCCAGCAGCCAATTCTTGGTCAGTTTCAATCAGCCCCAGCATTTT. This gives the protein CASSQFLVSFNQPQHF.